One and the same sample provided the 22 T cell receptor beta chains below, sequenced in a study of low-dose radiotherapy and immunotherapy resistance in tumors. cDNA synthesis used a TRAV/TRBV-specific primer set for both chains. With a constant-region primer and a V-primer adapter, TCRs were subjected to around 20 PCR cycles of amplification. TCRdb ran MiXCR on the reads and lists one entry per CDR3 protein. The sample includes roughly 38,000 distinct CDR3 sequences, about 20% seen only once; the top ten take about a tenth. Time point reported: after trial treatment. Treatment meaning: LDRT plus nivolumab, ipilimumab, low-dose cyclophosphamide and aspirin (RACIN trial). The source was PBMCs, collected after low-dose radiotherapy plus immunotherapy. These receptors all come from a female donor with ovarian cancer.

J is TRBJ2-7 and V is TRBV29-1, with 11 bases identical to TRBD2. CDR3 length: 14 amino acids. Looked up from germline, CDR1 is SQVTM and CDR2 is ANQGSEA. With 5 bases clipped from V and 3 bases from J, the junction kept 6 bases outside the gene matches. The CDR3 sequence: CSVLTGLAGYEQYF. The DNA for the CDR3 is TGCAGCGTTTTAACCGGACTAGCGGGCTACGAGCAGTACTTC.

This clonotype was seen a handful of times. The chain joins TRBV18 to TRBJ2-3, with D perhaps given as TRBD1 or TRBD2 (5 bases each). Between the trimmed V and J ends, which lost 4 bases and 0 bases, there was a span of 5 bases. The CDR3 totals 13 residues. The germline V gene encodes CDR1 KGHSH and CDR2 LQKENI. The CDR3 reads CASSRDSTDTQYF. For the CDR3, the DNA is TGTGCCAGCTCACGGGACAGCACAGATACGCAGTATTTT.

The chain employs TRBV20-1 and TRBJ2-3, with 10 nucleotides matching TRBD2. Trimming took 2 bases from V and 4 from J; bases not matched to a gene: 9. The CDR3 has 16 residues. Germline V gene lookup returns CDR1 DFQATT and CDR2 SNEGSKA (reference sequence). CDR3: CSARPRTSGVADTQYF. CDR3 in DNA: TGCAGTGCTAGACCGAGGACTAGCGGAGTCGCAGATACGCAGTATTTT.

Many counts were recorded for this clonotype. The J gene is TRBJ2-6, the V gene TRBV20-1, with D maybe TRBD1 (5 bases). V shed 1 base and J shed 1 base, with 11 bases lying between them. Germline CDR1 and CDR2: DFQATT and SNEGSKA (reference sequence). The CDR3 is 16 residues long. In DNA form, the CDR3 reads TGCAGTGCTAGAGCCCAAACAGGTTCTGGGGCCAACGTCCTGACTTTC. Its protein is CSARAQTGSGANVLTF.

The chain links TRBV12-3 or TRBV12-4 to TRBJ1-1, with TRBD1 identical over 8 bases. The CDR3 runs to 12 residues. The J segment lost 10 bases and the V segment lost 7 bases, leaving 8 bases of the junction unmatched. As DNA, the CDR3 is TGTGCCAGCATCCAAACTCAGGGGGCAGCTTTCTTT. Translation gives CASIQTQGAAFF.

V is TRBV5-1 and J is TRBJ1-1; a possible D gene is TRBD1 (5 bases). This CDR3 has 14 residues. Germline V lookup: CDR1 SGHRS, CDR2 YFSETQ. V dropped 1 base and J dropped 2 bases, with 9 bases sitting between them. The CDR3 DNA sequence: TGCGCCAGCAGCTTGTATGGGGCAAACACTGAAGCTTTCTTT. Translating gives CASSLYGANTEAFF.

Many counts were recorded for this clonotype. This chain links TRBV5-1 with TRBJ2-3; perhaps TRBD1 as D (5 bases). Germline V gene lookup returns CDR1 SGHRS and CDR2 YFSETQ. The CDR3 has 13 amino acids. Deletions cut 4 bases from V and 10 bases from J, with 16 bases between. In nucleotides, the CDR3 is TGCGCCAGCAGCCCCACGGTCAAGGGGTCGCAGTATTTT. Encoded protein: CASSPTVKGSQYF.

This clonotype was picked up many times. The rearrangement uses TRBV20-1 and TRBJ2-2; 8 bases are shared with TRBD1. Germline CDR1 is DFQATT and CDR2 is SNEGSKA (reference sequence). Losses at the gene ends were 0 bases for V and 2 bases for J; bases not matched to a gene: 8. This CDR3 region has 17 residues. CDR3 coding DNA: TGCAGTGCTAGAGATTTGGGGCAGGGGGCCAACACCGGGGAGCTGTTTTTT. Translated: CSARDLGQGANTGELFF.

Many counts were recorded for this clonotype. V usage is TRBV27 and J usage is TRBJ1-1; TRBD1 might be the D (6 bases). The ends were cut back, 0 bases at V and 0 bases at J, with 11 bases in the middle. Germline V gives CDR1 MNHEY, CDR2 SMNVEV (reference sequence). CDR3 size: 16 residues. As DNA, the CDR3 is TGTGCCAGCAGTTTATCGAAGAGGGGGATGAACACTGAAGCTTTCTTT. Translated, it gives CASSLSKRGMNTEAFF.

This clonotype was recorded many times. The gene calls are TRBV14 and TRBJ2-2, with TRBD2 as a possible D gene (5 bases). The CDR3 is made up of 17 amino acids. V shed 2 bases and J shed 6 bases, with 19 bases lying between them. Germline V lookup: CDR1 SGHDN, CDR2 FVKESK. The CDR3 DNA reads as TGTGCCAGCAGCCAACCTGCGAGCGGTATTTGGGCCGGGGAGCTGTTTTTT. As protein: CASSQPASGIWAGELFF.

In its sample, this clonotype was seen many times. CDR3 in DNA: TGTGCCAGCAGCCAGGGCGGACAGGGGCGTTCACCCCTCCACTTT. It translates to CASSQGGQGRSPLHF. J is TRBJ1-6 and V is TRBV3-1, with 9 bases identical to TRBD1. Germline V gene sequence: CDR1 LGHDT, CDR2 YNNKEL (reference sequence). V was pared by 3 bases and J by 9 bases, with 6 bases of the junction left unmatched. This CDR3 is 15 amino acids long.

This clonotype appeared many times. The chain recombines TRBV19 with TRBJ2-7; a possible D gene is TRBD2 (5 bases). The V end lost 8 bases, the J end lost 0 bases, and 14 bases lay between the germline ends. The germline gives CDR1 LNHDA, CDR2 SQIVND (reference sequence). The CDR3 extends over 14 amino acids. CDR3 protein: CASGPDFASYEQYF. The CDR3 DNA reads TGTGCCAGTGGTCCGGACTTCGCCTCCTACGAGCAGTACTTC.

In this sample, this clonotype turned up many times. V is TRBV19 and J is TRBJ2-6; possibly TRBD1 for D (7 bases). This CDR3 has 18 residues. CDR1 is LNHDA, CDR2 SQIVND, per germline (reference sequence). Trimming took 7 bases from V and 1 from J, leaving 20 bases between them. CDR3: CASTRQSPGGSGANVLTF. As DNA, the CDR3 is TGTGCCAGTACCAGACAGTCCCCAGGGGGGTCTGGGGCCAACGTCCTGACTTTC. Using reference TRBV19 and TRBJ2-6 for the parts outside the CDR3, the full variable domain is DGGITQSPKYLFRKEGQNVTLSCEQNLNHDAMYWYRQDPGQGLRLIYYSQIVNDFQKGDIAEGYSVSREKKESFPLTVTSAQKNPTAFYLCASTRQSPGGSGANVLTFGAGSRLTVL.

This clonotype was counted many times. The chain is built from TRBV11-2 and TRBJ2-7; D not certain. CDR1 and CDR2 from the germline V gene are SGHAT and FQNNGV. The CDR3 runs to 12 residues. Trimming took off 5 bases at V and 5 bases at J, with 10 bases between the two ends. The CDR3 region has the DNA TGTGCCAGCAGCCACGGCCGGGACGAGCAGTACTTC. Translating gives CASSHGRDEQYF.

In its sample, this clonotype was seen a few times. The chain employs TRBV29-1 and TRBJ2-3; 9 nucleotides match TRBD1. Per germline, CDR1 SQVTM and CDR2 ANQGSEA. CDR3 length: 16 residues. Trimming at V came to 0 bases and at J to 2 bases, leaving 6 bases not matched to a gene. CDR3 nucleotide sequence: TGCAGCGTTGAAGATCTGGGACAGGGCGACACAGATACGCAGTATTTT. This encodes CSVEDLGQGDTDTQYF.

This clonotype was counted at least ten times. The CDR3 nucleotides are TGTGCCATCAGCGGGACGTACTACGAGCAGTACTTC. Protein product: CAISGTYYEQYF. The chain carries TRBV10-3 and TRBJ2-7; D possibly uses TRBD1 or TRBD2 (5 bases each). V was clipped by 6 bases and J by 3 bases, with 9 bases between them. CDR3 size: 12 residues. Germline V gene lookup returns CDR1 ENHRY and CDR2 SYGVKD.

This clonotype is labeled medium-sized. V is TRBV28 and J is TRBJ1-2; 8 nucleotides agree with TRBD1. The CDR3 consists of 12 residues. The germline V gene encodes CDR1 MDHEN and CDR2 SYDVKM. V shed 6 bases, J shed 8 bases, and the junction held 5 bases outside the gene matches. The CDR3 region has the DNA TGTGCCAGCAGCGGACAGGGCTGGGGCTACACCTTC. This encodes CASSGQGWGYTF.

About this clonotype itself: A read error is likely here: a far larger clone is one base away. The chain carries TRBV6-2 or TRBV6-3 and TRBJ2-2; no reliable D call. V was shortened by 6 bases and J by 3 bases, with 2 bases between the two germline ends. The CDR3 extends over 11 amino acids. Per germline, CDR1 MNHEY and CDR2 SVGEGT. CDR3 sequence (DNA): TGTGCCAGCAGCGACACCGGGGAGCTGTTTTTT. It codes for CASSDTGELFF.

This clonotype was seen many times. The chain recombines TRBV29-1 with TRBJ1-1, with 7 bases that match TRBD1. V gave up 7 bases and J gave up 2 bases; unmatched junction bases: 4. Germline lookup yields CDR1 SQVTM and CDR2 ANQGSEA. The CDR3 runs 12 residues. The chain's CDR3 is CSAGQANTEAFF. The CDR3 coding sequence is TGCAGCGCTGGACAGGCAAACACTGAAGCTTTCTTT.

The rearrangement links TRBV5-5 to TRBJ2-7; no definite D call. The germline gives CDR1 SGHKS, CDR2 YYEKEE (reference sequence). Trimming pared 7 bases from V and 0 bases from J, leaving 11 bases between. This CDR3 region has 13 residues. The DNA for the CDR3 is TGTGCCAGCCTCCGGACGAACTCCTACGAGCAGTACTTC. As protein: CASLRTNSYEQYF.

In its sample, this clonotype was seen many times. The gene calls are TRBV5-1 and TRBJ2-7; D perhaps matches TRBD2 (5 bases). V shed 4 bases and J shed 6 bases, with 14 bases lying between them. Germline V lookup: CDR1 SGHRS, CDR2 YFSETQ. This CDR3 spans 13 amino acids. CDR3 coding DNA: TGCGCCAGCAGCCCCATTGGAGGCCTCGAGCAGTACTTC. Protein: CASSPIGGLEQYF.

This clonotype was detected many times. The V call is TRBV6-1, the J call TRBJ1-1, with 8 bases matching TRBD1. The CDR3 totals 13 residues. Losses at the gene ends were 3 bases for V and 7 bases for J; bases not matched to a gene: 4. CDR1 is MNHNS and CDR2 is SASEGT in the germline V gene. CDR3 residues: CASSDYRGSEAFF. CDR3 DNA: TGTGCCAGCAGTGACTACAGGGGGAGTGAAGCTTTCTTT.